The clone carrying this T cell receptor beta chain was seen only a few times. Its antigen is not known. TCRdb's copy holds only in-frame clones and misses some; the assay was immunoSEQ multiplex PCR. The sample records 15,000 to 20,000 clones, roughly 84% being singletons. These data come from a study of EBV T-cell therapy then PD-1 blockade in nasopharyngeal carcinoma. Treatment of the sample: AdE1-LMPpoly-expanded autologous EBV-specific T-cell therapy followed by anti-PD-1 nivolumab. Germline V lookup: CDR1 SGHNT, CDR2 YYREEE (reference sequence). The V end lost 5 bases, the J end lost 13 bases, and 13 bases lay between the germline ends. CDR3 length: 12 residues.

V is TRBV5-4 and J is TRBJ1-6, with D uncertain. The material was CD8+ T cells from blood, obtained at day 0 from a patient whose treatment included autologous EBV-specific T cells and nivolumab. The sequence was obtained from a man aged 40-49 years with nasopharyngeal carcinoma. The CDR3 DNA follows: TGTGCCAGCAGTAGCTCTGCGGATCCCCTCCACTTT. Translated: CASSSSADPLHF.